This is a list of T cell receptor beta chains from one sample in a study of graft-versus-host responses after intestinal transplantation. The protocol was immunoSEQ multiplex PCR, while the TCRdb copy is restricted to in-frame clones and leaves out a portion. Of tens of thousands of clones in the sample, approximately 92% are singletons; the top ten hold about 45%. The specimen comprised PBMCs, sampled roughly 260 days after intestinal transplant. These TCRs come from a human patient who received an intestinal transplant, so some T cells may come from the graft donor. CDR3s include the opening cysteine and the closing phenylalanine or tryptophan. Each record gives: J gene, clone size, V gene, D gene, CDR3 protein, CDR3 DNA. D genes are given only for firm matches. Not every row has a clone size; where given, it reads once, few, many or a size class.

>TRBJ2-7|-|TRBV11-2|-
CASSPPPADSYEQYF
TGTGCCAGCAGCCCTCCTCCCGCGGACTCCTACGAGCAGTACTTC
>TRBJ2-4|once|TRBV6-5|-
CASSSHSGTLQNIQYF
TGTGCCAGCAGTTCCCACTCCGGGACACTCCAAAACATTCAGTACTTC
>TRBJ1-5|few|TRBV2|-
CASEGRNQPQHF
TGTGCCAGCGAGGGCCGCAATCAGCCCCAGCATTTT
>TRBJ2-5|-|TRBV2|-
CASRPRWGEQETQYF
TGTGCCAGCAGACCCCGGTGGGGGGAACAAGAGACCCAGTACTTC
>TRBJ1-1|-|TRBV5-1|TRBD1
CASSGDRGLNTEAFF
TGCGCCAGCAGCGGGGACAGGGGACTGAACACTGAAGCTTTCTTT
>TRBJ2-5|-|TRBV6-1|-
CASSEIPVYQETQYF
TGTGCCAGCAGTGAAATTCCAGTATACCAAGAGACCCAGTACTTC
>TRBJ2-1|-|TRBV27|TRBD2
CASRYYGTSGYNEQFF
TGTGCCAGCAGATATTACGGGACTAGCGGCTACAATGAGCAGTTCTTC
>TRBJ2-2|-|TRBV7-2|-
CASSLDAGELFF
TGTGCCAGCAGCTTAGATGCCGGGGAGCTGTTTTTT
>TRBJ2-5|-|TRBV6-5|-
CASGRDQETQYF
TGTGCCAGCGGAAGGGACCAAGAGACCCAGTACTTC
>TRBJ1-2|-|TRBV27|TRBD1
CASRGTGAPRGYTF
TGTGCCAGCAGGGGGACAGGGGCGCCTCGTGGCTACACCTTC
>TRBJ2-1|-|TRBV6-5|-
CASSYGALNPNEQFF
TGTGCCAGCAGTTACGGGGCCCTAAACCCCAATGAGCAGTTCTTC
>TRBJ2-1|-|TRBV27|TRBD2
CASITSISAGRANEQFF
TGTGCCAGCATTACTTCAATCTCTGCCGGGAGGGCAAATGAGCAGTTCTTC
>TRBJ2-3|-|TRBV19|TRBD2
CASGGLAGPSTDTQYF
TGTGCCAGTGGGGGACTAGCGGGACCCAGCACAGATACGCAGTATTTT
>TRBJ2-1|once|TRBV4-1|TRBD2
CASSQGGQGTLAGGLNEQFF
TGCGCCAGCAGCCAAGGGGGACAGGGAACGCTAGCGGGAGGGTTGAATGAGCAGTTCTTC
>TRBJ1-3|-|TRBV7-7|-
CASSLSWTPGDTIYF
TGTGCCAGCAGCTTAAGCTGGACACCAGGTGACACCATATATTTT
>TRBJ1-1|-|TRBV5-4|-
CASSRGRENTEAFF
TGTGCCAGCAGCCGGGGACGGGAGAACACTGAAGCTTTCTTT
>TRBJ2-3|-|TRBV18|-
CASSLGEGDTQYF
TGTGCCAGCTCACTGGGAGAGGGAGATACGCAGTATTTT
>TRBJ2-5|-|TRBV11-3|-
CASSAGTLETQYF
TGTGCCAGCAGCGCCGGGACTCTAGAGACCCAGTACTTC
>TRBJ2-7|few|TRBV11-2|-
CASSPLMGSSYEQYF
TGTGCCAGCAGCCCCCTCATGGGAAGCTCCTACGAGCAGTACTTC
>TRBJ2-7|-|TRBV27|-
CASRPGGRLSYEQYF
TGTGCCAGCAGGCCCGGTGGCAGGCTATCCTACGAGCAGTACTTC
>TRBJ2-7|-|TRBV5-1|TRBD2
CASSLASGRYSYEQYF
TGCGCCAGCAGCTTGGCAAGCGGGAGGTACTCCTACGAGCAGTACTTC
>TRBJ2-7|-|TRBV11-2|-
CASSLDLMGTYEQYF
TGTGCCAGCAGCTTAGATCTAATGGGCACCTACGAGCAGTACTTC
>TRBJ2-2|-|TRBV7-6|-
CASSLGARRGAGELFF
TGTGCCAGCAGCTTAGGGGCCCGCAGGGGCGCCGGGGAGCTGTTTTTT
>TRBJ2-5|-|TRBV11-2|-
CASSNPTRGTQYF
TGTGCCAGCAGCAATCCCACGAGAGGGACCCAGTACTTC
>TRBJ1-5|-|TRBV6-7|-
CASSSTEQGSNQPQHF
TGTGCCAGCAGTTCGACCGAACAGGGTAGCAATCAGCCCCAGCATTTT
>TRBJ2-1|-|TRBV19|-
CASSILPGSGPNEQFF
TGTGCCAGTAGTATCTTGCCGGGTTCGGGTCCCAATGAGCAGTTCTTC
>TRBJ2-7|once|TRBV28|-
CASSSPPGRHPYEQYF
TGTGCCAGCAGTTCCCCGCCGGGACGACACCCCTACGAGCAGTACTTC
>TRBJ1-2|-|TRBV10-3|-
CAISESTTNGDGYTF
TGTGCCATCAGTGAGTCAACTACCAATGGCGATGGCTACACCTTC
>TRBJ2-3|once|TRBV28|TRBD2
CASSFFAGGPFVATDTQYF
TGTGCCAGCAGTTTTTTTGCGGGAGGGCCGTTCGTTGCCACAGATACGCAGTATTTT
>TRBJ2-7|-|TRBV18|TRBD2
CASSPRTGGYEQYF
TGTGCCAGCTCACCGAGAACGGGAGGGTACGAGCAGTACTTC
>TRBJ2-3|once|TRBV5-1|TRBD1
CASSLAGTGGTDTQYF
TGCGCCAGCAGCTTAGCCGGGACAGGGGGCACAGATACGCAGTATTTT
>TRBJ2-5|-|TRBV7-9|TRBD2
CASSEDSGGQYF
TGTGCCAGCAGCGAGGACTCGGGGGGCCAGTACTTC
>TRBJ2-3|-|TRBV7-3|-
CASSLIGDTQYF
TGTGCCAGCAGCTTAATAGGTGATACGCAGTATTTT
>TRBJ1-2|-|TRBV6-5|-
CASRLLTGINYGYTF
TGTGCCAGCAGGCTATTGACAGGTATTAACTATGGCTACACCTTC
>TRBJ2-1|-|TRBV10-3|-
CAISAGTSKSSYNEQFF
TGTGCCATCAGTGCGGGAACTAGCAAAAGCTCCTACAATGAGCAGTTCTTC
>TRBJ2-7|-|TRBV6-5|TRBD2
CASSPTSGRGYEQYF
TGTGCCAGCAGTCCCACTAGCGGGAGAGGGTACGAGCAGTACTTC
>TRBJ2-7|-|TRBV5-6|-
CASRTGTAYEQYF
TGTGCCAGCAGGACCGGGACGGCATACGAGCAGTACTTC
>TRBJ2-4|-|TRBV27|-
CASSFSGSQNIQYF
TGTGCCAGCAGTTTTTCAGGGTCCCAAAACATTCAGTACTTC
>TRBJ2-1|-|TRBV4-2|-
CASSHPLGASNSDEQFF
TGTGCCAGCAGCCACCCCTTGGGGGCTAGCAATAGCGATGAGCAGTTCTTC
>TRBJ2-5|-|TRBV7-8|TRBD2
CASSLRVAGARETQYF
TGTGCCAGCAGCTTAAGGGTAGCGGGAGCGCGAGAGACCCAGTACTTC
>TRBJ1-1|once|TRBV2|-
CASRSWGNTEAFF
TGTGCCAGCAGGAGCTGGGGGAACACTGAAGCTTTCTTT
>TRBJ2-1|-|TRBV11-1|-
CASSLVGGSGGEQFF
TGTGCCAGCAGCTTAGTTGGGGGCAGTGGGGGTGAGCAGTTCTTC
>TRBJ2-3|-|TRBV5-1|TRBD1
CASSLATGADTQYF
TGCGCCAGCAGCTTGGCGACAGGGGCGGATACGCAGTATTTT
>TRBJ2-7|-|TRBV27|-
CASRLKGSSYEQYF
TGTGCCAGCAGATTAAAGGGTAGTTCCTACGAGCAGTACTTC
>TRBJ1-5|few|TRBV27|-
CASSFGGNQPQHF
TGTGCCAGCAGTTTCGGTGGCAATCAGCCCCAGCATTTT
>TRBJ2-6|-|TRBV6-6|-
CASSSLNSGANVLTF
TGTGCCAGCAGTTCGCTGAACTCTGGGGCCAACGTCCTGACTTTC
>TRBJ2-7|-|TRBV28|-
CASGGLEDEQYF
TGTGCCAGTGGGGGTCTCGAGGACGAGCAGTACTTC
>TRBJ2-1|-|TRBV28|-
CASSLDPELNNEQFF
TGTGCCAGCAGCCTCGACCCAGAACTAAACAATGAGCAGTTCTTC
>TRBJ2-1|-|TRBV2|TRBD2
CASGSSGSGNEQFF
TGTGCCAGCGGTTCTAGCGGGAGTGGTAATGAGCAGTTCTTC
>TRBJ2-5|once|TRBV7-9|TRBD2
CASSRGLAVQETQYF
TGTGCCAGCAGCCGGGGACTAGCCGTTCAAGAGACCCAGTACTTC
>TRBJ2-1|-|TRBV28|TRBD2
CASPSGTRGGNEQFF
TGTGCCAGCCCCTCCGGGACTAGAGGAGGAAATGAGCAGTTCTTC
>TRBJ2-6|-|TRBV6-1|-
CASSEALGDSGANVLTF
TGTGCCAGCAGTGAAGCTCTTGGGGACTCTGGGGCCAACGTCCTGACTTTC
>TRBJ1-5|once|TRBV12-5|TRBD1
CASGPGTDNQPQHF
TGTGCTAGTGGTCCGGGGACAGACAATCAGCCCCAGCATTTT